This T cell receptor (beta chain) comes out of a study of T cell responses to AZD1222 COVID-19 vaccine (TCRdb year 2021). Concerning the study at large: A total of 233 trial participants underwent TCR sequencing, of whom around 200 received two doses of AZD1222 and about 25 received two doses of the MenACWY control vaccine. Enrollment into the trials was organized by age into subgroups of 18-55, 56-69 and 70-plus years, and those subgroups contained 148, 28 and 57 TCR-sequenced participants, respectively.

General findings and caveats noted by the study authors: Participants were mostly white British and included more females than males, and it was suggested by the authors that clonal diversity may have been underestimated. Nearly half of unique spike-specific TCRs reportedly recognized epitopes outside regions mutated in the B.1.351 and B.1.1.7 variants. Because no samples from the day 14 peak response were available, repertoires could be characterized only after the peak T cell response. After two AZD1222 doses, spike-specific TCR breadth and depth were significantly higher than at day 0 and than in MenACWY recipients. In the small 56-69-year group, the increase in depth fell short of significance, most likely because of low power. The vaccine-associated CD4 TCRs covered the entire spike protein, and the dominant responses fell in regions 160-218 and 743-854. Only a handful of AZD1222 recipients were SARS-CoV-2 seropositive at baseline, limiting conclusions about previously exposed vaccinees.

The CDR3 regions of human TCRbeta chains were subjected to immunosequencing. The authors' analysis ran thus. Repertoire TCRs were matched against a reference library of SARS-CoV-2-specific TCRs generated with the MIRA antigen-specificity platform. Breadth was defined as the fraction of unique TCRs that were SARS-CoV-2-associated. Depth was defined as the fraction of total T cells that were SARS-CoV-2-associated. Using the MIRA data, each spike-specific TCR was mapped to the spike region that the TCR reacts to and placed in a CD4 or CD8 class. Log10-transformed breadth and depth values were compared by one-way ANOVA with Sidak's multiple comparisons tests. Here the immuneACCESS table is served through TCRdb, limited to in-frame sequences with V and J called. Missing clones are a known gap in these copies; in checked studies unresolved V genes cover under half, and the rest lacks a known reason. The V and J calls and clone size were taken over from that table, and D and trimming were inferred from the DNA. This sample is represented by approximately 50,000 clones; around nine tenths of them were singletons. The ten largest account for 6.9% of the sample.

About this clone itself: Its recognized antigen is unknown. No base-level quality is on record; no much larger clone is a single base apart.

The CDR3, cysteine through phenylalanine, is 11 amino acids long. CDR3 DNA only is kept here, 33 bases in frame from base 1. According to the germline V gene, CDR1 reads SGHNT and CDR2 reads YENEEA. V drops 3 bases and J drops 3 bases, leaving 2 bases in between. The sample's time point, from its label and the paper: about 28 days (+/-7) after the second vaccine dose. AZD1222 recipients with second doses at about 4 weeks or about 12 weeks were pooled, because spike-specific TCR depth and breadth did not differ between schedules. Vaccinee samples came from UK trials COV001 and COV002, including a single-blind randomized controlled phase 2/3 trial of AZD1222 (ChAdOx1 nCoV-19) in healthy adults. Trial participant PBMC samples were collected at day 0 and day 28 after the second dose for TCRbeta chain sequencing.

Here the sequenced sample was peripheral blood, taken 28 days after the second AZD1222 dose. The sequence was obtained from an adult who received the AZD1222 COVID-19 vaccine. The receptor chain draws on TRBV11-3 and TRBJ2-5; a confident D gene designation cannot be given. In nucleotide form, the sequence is TGTGCCAGCAGCTTGGAAGAGACCCAGTACTTC. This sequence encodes CASSLEETQYF. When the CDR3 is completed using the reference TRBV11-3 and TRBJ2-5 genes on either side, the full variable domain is EAGVVQSPRYKIIEKKQPVAFWCNPISGHNTLYWYLQNLGQGPELLIRYENEEAVDDSQLPKDRFSAERLKGVDSTLKIQPAELGDSAVYLCASSLEETQYFGPGTRLLVL.